The 3 T cell receptor beta chains below all came from one sample that was sequenced in a study of OX40 agonist ivuxolimab in advanced cancers. Library method: the immunoSEQ multiplex PCR assay. TCRdb re-hosts the immuneACCESS table, in-frame sequences only. Its copies lack some clones; in the studies checked, an unresolved V gene accounts for under half of them, and the cause for the rest is not known. For this sample the table gives tens of thousands of clones, of which about 90% were detected only once. The top ten hold approximately 0.78% of the sample. Sequencing was performed on CD4+ or CD8+ T cells sorted from blood, taken in a trial of the OX40 agonist ivuxolimab. The receptors were gathered from an adult with an advanced solid tumor such as melanoma, head and neck, liver or kidney cancer.

This chain uses TRBV4-3 with TRBJ2-5, with 9 positions matching TRBD2. CDR3 length: 15 amino acids. The junction had 3 bases not matched to a gene; V was cut back by 3 bases and J by 1 base. The germline gives CDR1 LGHNA, CDR2 YSLEER. The CDR3 sequence is CASSQVAGAQETQYF. The DNA of the CDR3 is TGCGCCAGCAGCCAGGTAGCGGGGGCCCAAGAGACCCAGTACTTC.

The chain couples TRBV29-1 to TRBJ2-1, with D perhaps matching TRBD2 (5 bases). The V end lost 4 bases, the J end lost 6 bases, and 16 bases lay between the germline ends. The CDR3 has 14 amino acids. CDR1 is SQVTM and CDR2 is ANQGSEA in the germline V gene. CDR3 region: CSVAPSPAFNEQFF. Written as DNA, the CDR3 is TGCAGCGTTGCACCTAGCCCAGCCTTCAATGAGCAGTTCTTC.

V gene TRBV10-3 combines with J gene TRBJ2-5, with TRBD1 identical over 7 bases. There are 15 residues in the CDR3. With V trimmed by 2 bases and J by 5 bases, 8 bases remained unmatched. CDR1 ENHRY and CDR2 SYGVKD come from the germline V gene. The CDR3 is CAISEQRQGLETQYF. DNA of the CDR3: TGTGCCATCAGTGAGCAACGACAGGGTTTGGAGACCCAGTACTTC.